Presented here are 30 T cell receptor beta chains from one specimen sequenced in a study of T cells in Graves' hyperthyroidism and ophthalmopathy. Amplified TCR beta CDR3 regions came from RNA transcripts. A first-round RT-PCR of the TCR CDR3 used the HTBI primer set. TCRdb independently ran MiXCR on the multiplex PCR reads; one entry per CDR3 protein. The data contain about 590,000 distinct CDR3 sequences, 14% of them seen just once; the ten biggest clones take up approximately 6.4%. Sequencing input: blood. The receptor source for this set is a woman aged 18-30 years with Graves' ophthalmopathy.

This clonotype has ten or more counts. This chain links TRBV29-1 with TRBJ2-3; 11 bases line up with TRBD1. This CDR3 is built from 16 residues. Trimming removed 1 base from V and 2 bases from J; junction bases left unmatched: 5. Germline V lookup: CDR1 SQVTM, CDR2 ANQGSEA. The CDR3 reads CSVEGTGGAPTDTQYF. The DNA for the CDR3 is TGCAGCGTTGAAGGGACAGGGGGCGCCCCCACAGATACGCAGTATTTT.

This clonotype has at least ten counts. CDR3 protein: CASSLSTGGRATNEKLFF. The CDR3 DNA follows: TGTGCCAGCAGTTTATCGACAGGGGGCAGAGCAACTAATGAAAAACTGTTTTTT. This sequence joins TRBV27 and TRBJ1-4, with 10 positions matching TRBD1. The CDR3 extends over 18 amino acids. Germline V lookup: CDR1 MNHEY, CDR2 SMNVEV (reference sequence). V was pared by 0 bases and J by 0 bases, with 4 bases of the junction left unmatched.

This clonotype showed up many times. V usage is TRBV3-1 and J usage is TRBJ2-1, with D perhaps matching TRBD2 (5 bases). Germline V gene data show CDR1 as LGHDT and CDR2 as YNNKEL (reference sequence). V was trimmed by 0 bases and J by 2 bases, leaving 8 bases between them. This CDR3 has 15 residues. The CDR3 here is CASSQDPAAYNEQFF. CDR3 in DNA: TGTGCCAGCAGCCAAGATCCAGCGGCCTACAATGAGCAGTTCTTC.

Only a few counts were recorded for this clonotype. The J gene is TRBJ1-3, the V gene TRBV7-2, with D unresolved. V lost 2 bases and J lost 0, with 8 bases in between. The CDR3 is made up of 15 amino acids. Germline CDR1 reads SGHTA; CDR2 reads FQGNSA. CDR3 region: CASSLLAHSGNTIYF. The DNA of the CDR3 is TGTGCCAGCAGCTTATTAGCACACTCTGGAAACACCATATATTTT.

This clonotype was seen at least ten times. DNA of the CDR3: TGTGCCAGCAGGCTTAGCGGCTCTAGCACAGATACGCAGTATTTT. Translated, it gives CASRLSGSSTDTQYF. The chain couples TRBV6-1 to TRBJ2-3; maybe TRBD2 (6 bases). This CDR3 has 15 residues. Germline V lookup: CDR1 MNHNS, CDR2 SASEGT. Trimming cost V 6 bases and J 0 bases, with 13 bases left between them.

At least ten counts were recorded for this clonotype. Here the CDR3 reads CASSRGGNGNTGELFF. CDR3 coding DNA: TGTGCCAGCAGCCGGGGTGGAAATGGGAACACCGGGGAGCTGTTTTTT. The V gene is TRBV7-2, the J gene TRBJ2-2; possible D gene TRBD2, 5 bases. V gave up 5 bases and J gave up 1 base, with 14 bases separating them. CDR1 is SGHTA, CDR2 FQGNSA, per germline. This CDR3 comprises 16 residues.

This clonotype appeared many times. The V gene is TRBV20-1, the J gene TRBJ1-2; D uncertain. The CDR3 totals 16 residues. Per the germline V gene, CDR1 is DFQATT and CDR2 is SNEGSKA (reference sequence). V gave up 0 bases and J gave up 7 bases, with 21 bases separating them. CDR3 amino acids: CSARDRITAERGGYTF. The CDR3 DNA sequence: TGCAGTGCTAGAGATCGTATTACCGCAGAACGGGGTGGCTACACCTTC.

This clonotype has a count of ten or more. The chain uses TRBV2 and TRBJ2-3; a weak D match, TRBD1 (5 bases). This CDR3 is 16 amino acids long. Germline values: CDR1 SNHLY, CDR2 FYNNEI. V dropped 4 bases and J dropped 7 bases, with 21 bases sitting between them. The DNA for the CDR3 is TGTGCCAGCAGTGTGCGACAGACCCTGAGTCCAAATACGCAGTATTTT. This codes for CASSVRQTLSPNTQYF.

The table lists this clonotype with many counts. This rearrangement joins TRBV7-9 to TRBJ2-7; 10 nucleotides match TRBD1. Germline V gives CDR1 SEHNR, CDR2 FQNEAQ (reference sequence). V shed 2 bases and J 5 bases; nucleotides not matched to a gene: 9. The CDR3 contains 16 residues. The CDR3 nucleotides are TGTGCCAGCAGCTTAAACATCCGGGACAGGGGCCACGAGCAGTACTTC. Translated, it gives CASSLNIRDRGHEQYF.

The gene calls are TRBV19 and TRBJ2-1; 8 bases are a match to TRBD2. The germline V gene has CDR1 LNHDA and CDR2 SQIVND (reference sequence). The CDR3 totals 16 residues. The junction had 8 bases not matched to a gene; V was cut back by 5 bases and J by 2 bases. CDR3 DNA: TGTGCCAGTAGTTTCGCCCGGGGGGGAGCCTACAATGAGCAGTTCTTC. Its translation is CASSFARGGAYNEQFF. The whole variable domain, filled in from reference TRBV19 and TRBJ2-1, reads DGGITQSPKYLFRKEGQNVTLSCEQNLNHDAMYWYRQDPGQGLRLIYYSQIVNDFQKGDIAEGYSVSREKKESFPLTVTSAQKNPTAFYLCASSFARGGAYNEQFFGPGTRLTVL.

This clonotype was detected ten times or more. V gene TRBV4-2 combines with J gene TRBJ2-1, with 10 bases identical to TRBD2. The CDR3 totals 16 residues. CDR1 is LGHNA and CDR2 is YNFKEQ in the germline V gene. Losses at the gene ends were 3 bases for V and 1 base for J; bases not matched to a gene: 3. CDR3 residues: CASSQATSGSYNEQFF. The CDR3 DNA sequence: TGTGCCAGCAGCCAGGCGACTAGCGGGTCCTACAATGAGCAGTTCTTC.

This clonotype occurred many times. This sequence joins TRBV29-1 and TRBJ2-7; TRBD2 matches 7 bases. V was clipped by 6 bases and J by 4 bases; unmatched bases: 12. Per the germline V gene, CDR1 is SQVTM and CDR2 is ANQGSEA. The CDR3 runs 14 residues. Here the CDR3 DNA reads TGCAGCGTCCCAGCGGGATTTGGAAGGTACGAGCAGTACTTC. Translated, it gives CSVPAGFGRYEQYF.

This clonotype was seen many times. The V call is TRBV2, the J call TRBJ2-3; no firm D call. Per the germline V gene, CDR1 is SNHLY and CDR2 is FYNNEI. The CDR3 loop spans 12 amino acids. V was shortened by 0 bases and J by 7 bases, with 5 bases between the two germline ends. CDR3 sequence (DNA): TGTGCCAGCAGTGAAGCGGGGTATACGCAGTATTTT. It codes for CASSEAGYTQYF.

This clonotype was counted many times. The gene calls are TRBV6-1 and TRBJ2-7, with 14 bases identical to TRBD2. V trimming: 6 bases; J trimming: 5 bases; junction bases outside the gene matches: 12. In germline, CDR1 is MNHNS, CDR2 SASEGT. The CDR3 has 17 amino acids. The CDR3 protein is CASSRRGLAGAGNEQYF. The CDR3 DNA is TGTGCCAGCAGCCGACGGGGACTAGCGGGAGCAGGGAACGAGCAGTACTTC.

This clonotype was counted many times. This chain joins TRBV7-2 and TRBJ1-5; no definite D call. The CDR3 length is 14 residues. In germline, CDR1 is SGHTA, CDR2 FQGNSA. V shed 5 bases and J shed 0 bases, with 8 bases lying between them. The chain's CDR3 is CASSGVYSNQPQHF. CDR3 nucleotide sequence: TGTGCCAGCAGCGGAGTTTATAGCAATCAGCCCCAGCATTTT.

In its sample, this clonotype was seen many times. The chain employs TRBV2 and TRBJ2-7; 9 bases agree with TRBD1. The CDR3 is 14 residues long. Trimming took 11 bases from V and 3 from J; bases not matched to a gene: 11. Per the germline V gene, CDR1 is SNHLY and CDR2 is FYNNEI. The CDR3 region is CAEQSGTGLYEQYF. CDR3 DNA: TGTGCCGAGCAAAGTGGGACAGGGCTCTACGAGCAGTACTTC.

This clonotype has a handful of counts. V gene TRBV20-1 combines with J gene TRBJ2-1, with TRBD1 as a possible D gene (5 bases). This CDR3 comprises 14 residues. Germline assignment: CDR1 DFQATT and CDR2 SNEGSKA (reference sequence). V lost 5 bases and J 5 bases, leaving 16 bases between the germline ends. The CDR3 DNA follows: TGCAGTGCTCATGACAGAAACCTTAACAATGAGCAGTTCTTC. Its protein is CSAHDRNLNNEQFF.

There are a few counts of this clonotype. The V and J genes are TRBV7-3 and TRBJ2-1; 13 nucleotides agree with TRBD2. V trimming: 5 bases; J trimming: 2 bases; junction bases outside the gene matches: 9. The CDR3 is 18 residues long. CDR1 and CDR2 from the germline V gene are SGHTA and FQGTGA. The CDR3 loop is CASSPRTSGRTPYNEQFF. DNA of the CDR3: TGTGCCAGCAGCCCACGGACTAGCGGGAGAACCCCCTACAATGAGCAGTTCTTC.

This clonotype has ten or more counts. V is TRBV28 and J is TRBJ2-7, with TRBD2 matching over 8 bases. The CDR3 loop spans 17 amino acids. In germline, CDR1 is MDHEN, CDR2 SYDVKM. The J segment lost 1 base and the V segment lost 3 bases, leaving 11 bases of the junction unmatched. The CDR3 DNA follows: TGTGCCAGCAGTTTCCACTTTGCTAGCGGGTTTTCCTACGAGCAGTACTTC. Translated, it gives CASSFHFASGFSYEQYF.

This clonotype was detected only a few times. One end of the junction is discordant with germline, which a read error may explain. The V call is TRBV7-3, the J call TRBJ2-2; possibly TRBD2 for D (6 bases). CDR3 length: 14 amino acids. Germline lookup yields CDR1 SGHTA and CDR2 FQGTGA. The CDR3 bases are TGTGCCAGCAGCTTAGGGCATGGTTCCGGGGGGCTGTTTTTT. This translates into CASSLGHGSGGLFF.

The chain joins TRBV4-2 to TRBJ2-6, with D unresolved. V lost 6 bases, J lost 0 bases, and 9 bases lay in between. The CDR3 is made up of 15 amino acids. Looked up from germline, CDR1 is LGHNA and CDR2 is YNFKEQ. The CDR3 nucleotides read TGTGCCAGCAGTCCCGCTGGCTCTGGGGCCAACGTCCTGACTTTC. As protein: CASSPAGSGANVLTF.

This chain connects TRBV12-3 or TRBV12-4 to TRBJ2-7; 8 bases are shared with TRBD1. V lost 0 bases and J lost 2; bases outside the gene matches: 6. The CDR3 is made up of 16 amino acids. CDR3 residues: CASSLALLTGAYEQYF. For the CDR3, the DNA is TGTGCCAGCAGTTTAGCCCTCCTGACAGGGGCCTACGAGCAGTACTTC.

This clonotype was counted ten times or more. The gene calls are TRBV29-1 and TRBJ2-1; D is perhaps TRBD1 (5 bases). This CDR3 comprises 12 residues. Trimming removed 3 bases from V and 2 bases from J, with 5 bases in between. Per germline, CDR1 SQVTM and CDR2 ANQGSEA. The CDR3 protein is CSVETAYNEQFF. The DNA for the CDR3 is TGCAGCGTTGAGACAGCCTACAATGAGCAGTTCTTC.

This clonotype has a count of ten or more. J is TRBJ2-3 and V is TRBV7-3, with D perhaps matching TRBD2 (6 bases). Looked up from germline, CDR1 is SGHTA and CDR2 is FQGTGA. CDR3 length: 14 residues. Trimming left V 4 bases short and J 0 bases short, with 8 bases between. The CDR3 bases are TGTGCCAGCAGCTCGGGACTTAGCACAGATACGCAGTATTTT. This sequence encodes CASSSGLSTDTQYF.

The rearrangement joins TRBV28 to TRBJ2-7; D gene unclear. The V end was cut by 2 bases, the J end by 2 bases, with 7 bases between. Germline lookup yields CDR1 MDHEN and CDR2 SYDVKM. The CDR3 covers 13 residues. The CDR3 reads CASSLEWTYEQYF. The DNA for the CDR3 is TGTGCCAGCAGTTTAGAGTGGACCTACGAGCAGTACTTC.

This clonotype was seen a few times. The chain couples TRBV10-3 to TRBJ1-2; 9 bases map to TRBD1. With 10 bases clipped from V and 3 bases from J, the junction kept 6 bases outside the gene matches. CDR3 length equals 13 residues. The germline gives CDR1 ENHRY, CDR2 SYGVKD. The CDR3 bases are TGTGCCACCCGGACAGGGGAGGACTATGGCTACACCTTC. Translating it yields CATRTGEDYGYTF.

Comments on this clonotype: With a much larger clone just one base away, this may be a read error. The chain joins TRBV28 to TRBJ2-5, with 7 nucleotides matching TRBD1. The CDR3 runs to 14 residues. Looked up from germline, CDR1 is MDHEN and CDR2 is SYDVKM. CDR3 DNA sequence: TGTGCCGGCAGTTTATGGGCGACAGGGGAGACCCAGTACTTC. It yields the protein CAGSLWATGETQYF.

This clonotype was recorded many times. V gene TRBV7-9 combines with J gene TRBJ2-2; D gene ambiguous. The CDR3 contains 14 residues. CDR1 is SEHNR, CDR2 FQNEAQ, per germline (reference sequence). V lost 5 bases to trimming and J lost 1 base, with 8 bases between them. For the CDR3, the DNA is TGTGCCAGCAGCCCCCGAGGGAACACCGGGGAGCTGTTTTTT. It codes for CASSPRGNTGELFF.

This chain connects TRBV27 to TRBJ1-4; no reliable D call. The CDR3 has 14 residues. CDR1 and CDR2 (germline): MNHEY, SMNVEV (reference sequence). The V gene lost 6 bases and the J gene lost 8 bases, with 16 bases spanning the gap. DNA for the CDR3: TGTGCCAGCAGCGTGTCAGGAGTCGGCGAAAAACTGTTTTTT. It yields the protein CASSVSGVGEKLFF.

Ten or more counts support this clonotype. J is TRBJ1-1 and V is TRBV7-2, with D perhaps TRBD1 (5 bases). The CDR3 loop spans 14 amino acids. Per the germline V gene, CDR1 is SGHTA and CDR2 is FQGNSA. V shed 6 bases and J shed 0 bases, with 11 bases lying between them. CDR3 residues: CASRETVMNTEAFF. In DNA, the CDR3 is TGTGCCAGCAGAGAGACAGTAATGAACACTGAAGCTTTCTTT.